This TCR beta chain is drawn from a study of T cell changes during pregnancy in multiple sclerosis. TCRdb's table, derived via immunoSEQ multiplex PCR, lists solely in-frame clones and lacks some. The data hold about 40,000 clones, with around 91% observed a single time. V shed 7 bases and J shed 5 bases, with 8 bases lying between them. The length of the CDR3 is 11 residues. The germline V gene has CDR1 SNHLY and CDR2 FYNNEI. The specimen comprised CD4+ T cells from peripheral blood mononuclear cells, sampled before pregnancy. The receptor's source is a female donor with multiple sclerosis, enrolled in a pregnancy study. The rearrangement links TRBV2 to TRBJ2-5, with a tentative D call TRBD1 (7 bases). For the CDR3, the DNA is TGTGCCAGCACAGGGGGGGAGACCCAGTACTTC. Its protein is CASTGGETQYF.